Below, one T cell receptor beta chain is given with its context. The target antigen is unknown. PCR involved 60 Vbeta and 13 Jbeta primers. Generated by immunoSEQ multiplex PCR, the TCRdb table keeps only in-frame clones and is missing some. The repertoire has roughly 97,000 clones, over 8% of them found once; the top ten carry 4.5% to 6.5%. This sample was included in a study of cytomegalovirus exposure and HLA in healthy donors. Study outcomes and limitations: Generally TCR sequences proved uncommon, though certain public TCRs appeared in numerous donors. CMV serostatus was the sole immune exposure information available. Some V segments, including TRBV6-2 and TRBV6-3, were excluded as indistinguishable. A later analysis found TCR association rates differed by HLA locus, highest for DRB1 and lowest for HLA-C.

V shed 6 bases, J shed 3 bases, and the junction held 8 bases outside the gene matches. The germline V gene has CDR1 MNHNY and CDR2 SVGAGI (reference sequence). This CDR3 comprises 14 residues. The receptor was derived from a man in his forties or fifties in good health and CMV-seropositive. The chain is built from TRBV6-6 and TRBJ2-7; 7 nucleotides agree with TRBD1. What was sequenced was PBMCs. The CDR3 bases are TGTGCCAGCAGCCTTCGGGACAGTCTCTACGAGCAGTACTTC. Amino acids: CASSLRDSLYEQYF.